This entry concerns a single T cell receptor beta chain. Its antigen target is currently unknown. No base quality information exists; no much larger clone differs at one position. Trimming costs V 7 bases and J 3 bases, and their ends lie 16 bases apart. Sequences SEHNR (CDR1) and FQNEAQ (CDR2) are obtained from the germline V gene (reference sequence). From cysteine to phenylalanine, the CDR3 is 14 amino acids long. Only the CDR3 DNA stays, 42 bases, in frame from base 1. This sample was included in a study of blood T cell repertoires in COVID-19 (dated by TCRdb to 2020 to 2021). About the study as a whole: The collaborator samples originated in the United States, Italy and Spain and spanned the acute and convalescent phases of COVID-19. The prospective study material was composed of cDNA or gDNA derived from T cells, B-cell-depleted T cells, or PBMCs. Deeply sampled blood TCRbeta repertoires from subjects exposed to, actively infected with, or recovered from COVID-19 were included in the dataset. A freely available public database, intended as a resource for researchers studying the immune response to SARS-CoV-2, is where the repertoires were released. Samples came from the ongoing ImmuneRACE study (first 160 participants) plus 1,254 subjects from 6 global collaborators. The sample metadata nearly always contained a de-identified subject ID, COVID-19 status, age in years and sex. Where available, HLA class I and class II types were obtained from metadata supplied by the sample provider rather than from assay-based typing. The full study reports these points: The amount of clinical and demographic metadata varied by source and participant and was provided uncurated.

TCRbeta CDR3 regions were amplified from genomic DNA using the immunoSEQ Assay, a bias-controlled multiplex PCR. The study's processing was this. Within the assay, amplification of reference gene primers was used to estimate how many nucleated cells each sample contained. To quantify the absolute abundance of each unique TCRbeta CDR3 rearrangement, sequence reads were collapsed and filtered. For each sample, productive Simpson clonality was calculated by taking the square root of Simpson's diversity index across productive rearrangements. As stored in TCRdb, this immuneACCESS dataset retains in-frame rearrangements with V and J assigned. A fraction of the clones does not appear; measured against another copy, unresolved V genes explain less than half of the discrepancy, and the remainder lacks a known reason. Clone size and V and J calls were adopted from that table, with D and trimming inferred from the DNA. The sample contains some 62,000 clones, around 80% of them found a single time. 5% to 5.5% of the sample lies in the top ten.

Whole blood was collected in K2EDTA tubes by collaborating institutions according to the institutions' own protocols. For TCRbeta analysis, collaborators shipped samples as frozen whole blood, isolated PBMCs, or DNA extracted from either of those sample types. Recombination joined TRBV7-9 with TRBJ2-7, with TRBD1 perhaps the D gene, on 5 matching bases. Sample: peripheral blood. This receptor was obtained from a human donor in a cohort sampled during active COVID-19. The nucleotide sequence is TGTGCCAGCATCGAAAACGCAGGGCACTACGAGCAGTACTTC. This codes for CASIENAGHYEQYF.